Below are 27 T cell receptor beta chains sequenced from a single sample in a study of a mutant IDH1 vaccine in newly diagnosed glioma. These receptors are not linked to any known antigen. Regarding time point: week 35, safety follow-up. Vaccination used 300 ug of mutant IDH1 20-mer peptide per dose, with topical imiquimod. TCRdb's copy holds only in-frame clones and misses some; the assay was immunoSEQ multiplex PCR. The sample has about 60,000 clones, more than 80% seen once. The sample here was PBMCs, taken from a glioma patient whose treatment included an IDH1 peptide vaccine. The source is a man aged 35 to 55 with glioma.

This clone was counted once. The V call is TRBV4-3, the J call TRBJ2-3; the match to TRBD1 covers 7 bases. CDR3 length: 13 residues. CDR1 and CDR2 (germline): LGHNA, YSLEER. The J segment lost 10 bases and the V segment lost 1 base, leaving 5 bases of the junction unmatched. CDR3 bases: TGCGCCAGCAGCCAAGGTGATACAGGGGCGCAGTATTTT. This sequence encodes CASSQGDTGAQYF.

The CDR3 region is CASGGMGEQYF. The CDR3 region has the DNA TGTGCCAGCGGGGGGATGGGGGAGCAGTACTTC. This rearrangement joins TRBV7-2 to TRBJ2-7, with D possibly matching TRBD2 (6 bases). Germline V lookup: CDR1 SGHTA, CDR2 FQGNSA. The V gene lost 8 bases and the J gene lost 7 bases, with 12 bases spanning the gap. CDR3 length: 11 amino acids.

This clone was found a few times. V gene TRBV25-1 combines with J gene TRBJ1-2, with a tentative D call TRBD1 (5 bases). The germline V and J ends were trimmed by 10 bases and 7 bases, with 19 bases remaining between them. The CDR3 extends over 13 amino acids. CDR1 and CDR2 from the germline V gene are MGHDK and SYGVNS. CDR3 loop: CATWGGLGVGYTF. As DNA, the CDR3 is TGTGCCACGTGGGGCGGGTTGGGGGTTGGCTACACCTTC.

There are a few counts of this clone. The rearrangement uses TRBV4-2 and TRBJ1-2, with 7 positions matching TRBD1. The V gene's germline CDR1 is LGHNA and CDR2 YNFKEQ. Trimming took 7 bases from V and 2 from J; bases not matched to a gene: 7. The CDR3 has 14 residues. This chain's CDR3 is CASNTRTGNYGYTF. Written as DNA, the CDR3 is TGTGCCAGCAACACCCGGACAGGAAACTATGGCTACACCTTC.

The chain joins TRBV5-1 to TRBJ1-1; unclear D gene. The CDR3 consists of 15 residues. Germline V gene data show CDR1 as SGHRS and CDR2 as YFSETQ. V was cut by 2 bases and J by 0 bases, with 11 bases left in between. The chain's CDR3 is CASSLDFNLNTEAFF. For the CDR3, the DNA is TGCGCCAGCAGCTTAGACTTTAATCTGAACACTGAAGCTTTCTTT.

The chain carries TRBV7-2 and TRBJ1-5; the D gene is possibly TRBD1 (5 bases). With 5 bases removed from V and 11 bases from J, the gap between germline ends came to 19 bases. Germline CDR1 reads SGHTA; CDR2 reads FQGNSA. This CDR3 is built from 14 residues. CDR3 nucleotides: TGTGCCAGCAGCCAGGATAGAACGGGGGGAGCCCAGCATTTT. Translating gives CASSQDRTGGAQHF.

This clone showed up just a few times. CDR3 in amino acids: CASLSYDGEAFF. The CDR3 DNA follows: TGTGCCAGCCTATCCTACGACGGGGAAGCTTTCTTT. The chain employs TRBV6-1 and TRBJ1-1; no definite D call. This CDR3 is 12 amino acids long. CDR1 MNHNS and CDR2 SASEGT come from the germline V gene. Trimming removed 8 bases from V and 8 bases from J, with 15 bases in between.

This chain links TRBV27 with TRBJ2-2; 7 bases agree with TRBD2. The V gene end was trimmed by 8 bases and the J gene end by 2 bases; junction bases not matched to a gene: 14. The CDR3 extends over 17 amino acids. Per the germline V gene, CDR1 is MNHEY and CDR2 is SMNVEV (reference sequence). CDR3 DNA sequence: TGTGCCAGCCGAAACCGACAAGCGGGGTCCAACACCGGGGAGCTGTTTTTT. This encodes CASRNRQAGSNTGELFF.

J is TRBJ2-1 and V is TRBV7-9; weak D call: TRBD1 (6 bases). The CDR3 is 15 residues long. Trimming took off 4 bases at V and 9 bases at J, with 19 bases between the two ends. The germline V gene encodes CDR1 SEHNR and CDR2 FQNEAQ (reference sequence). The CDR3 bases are TGTGCCAGCAGCTCAGCCCTATGGGGGCAGGGTGAGCAGTTCTTC. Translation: CASSSALWGQGEQFF.

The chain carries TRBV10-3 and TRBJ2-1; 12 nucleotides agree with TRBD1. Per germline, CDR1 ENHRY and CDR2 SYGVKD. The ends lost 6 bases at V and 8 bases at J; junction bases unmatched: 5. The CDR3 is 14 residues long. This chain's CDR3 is CAISSGTGGHEQFF. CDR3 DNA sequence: TGTGCCATCAGCTCCGGGACAGGGGGCCATGAGCAGTTCTTC.

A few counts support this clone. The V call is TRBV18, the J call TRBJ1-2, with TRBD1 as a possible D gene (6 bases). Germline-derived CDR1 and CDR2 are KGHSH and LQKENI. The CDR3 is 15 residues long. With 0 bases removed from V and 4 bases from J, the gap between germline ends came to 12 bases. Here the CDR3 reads CASSPPQGSVYGYTF. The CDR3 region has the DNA TGTGCCAGCTCACCACCTCAGGGGTCCGTCTATGGCTACACCTTC.

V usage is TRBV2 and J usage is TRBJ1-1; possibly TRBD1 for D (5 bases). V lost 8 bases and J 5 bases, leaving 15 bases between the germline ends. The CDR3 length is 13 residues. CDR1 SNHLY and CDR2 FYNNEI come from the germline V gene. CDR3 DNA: TGTGCCAGCGAGGTTGGGGGTGAGACTGAAGCTTTCTTT. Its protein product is CASEVGGETEAFF.

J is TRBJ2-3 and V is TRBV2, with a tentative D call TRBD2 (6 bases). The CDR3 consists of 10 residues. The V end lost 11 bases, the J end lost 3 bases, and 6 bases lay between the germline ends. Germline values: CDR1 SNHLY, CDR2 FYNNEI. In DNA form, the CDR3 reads TGTGCCGGGGGGACAGATACGCAGTATTTT. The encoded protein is CAGGTDTQYF.

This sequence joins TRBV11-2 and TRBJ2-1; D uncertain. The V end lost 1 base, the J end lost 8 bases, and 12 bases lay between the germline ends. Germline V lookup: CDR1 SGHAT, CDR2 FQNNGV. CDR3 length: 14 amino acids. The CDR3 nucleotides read TGTGCCAGCAGCTTAGGAGACCTAGGCGATGAGCAGTTCTTC. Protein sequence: CASSLGDLGDEQFF.

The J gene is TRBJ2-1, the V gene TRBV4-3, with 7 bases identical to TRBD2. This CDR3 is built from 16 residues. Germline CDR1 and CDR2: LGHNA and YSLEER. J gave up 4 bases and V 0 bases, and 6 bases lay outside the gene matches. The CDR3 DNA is TGCGCCAGCAGCCAAGATTTCCGGGGAGGGTACAATGAGCAGTTCTTC. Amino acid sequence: CASSQDFRGGYNEQFF.

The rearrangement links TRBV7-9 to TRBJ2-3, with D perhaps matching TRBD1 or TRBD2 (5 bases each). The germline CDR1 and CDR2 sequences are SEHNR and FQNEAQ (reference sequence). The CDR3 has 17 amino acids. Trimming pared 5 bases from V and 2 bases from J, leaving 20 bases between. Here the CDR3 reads CASSTPGPQAHTDTQYF. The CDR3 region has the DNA TGTGCCAGCAGCACTCCGGGACCCCAGGCACACACAGATACGCAGTATTTT.

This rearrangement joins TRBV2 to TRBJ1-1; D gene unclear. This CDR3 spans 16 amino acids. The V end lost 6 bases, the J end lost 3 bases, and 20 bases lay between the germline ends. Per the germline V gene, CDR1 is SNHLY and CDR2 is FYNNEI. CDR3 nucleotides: TGTGCCAGCAGCCCCGCGTACGGAGGAAGGTACACTGAAGCTTTCTTT. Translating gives CASSPAYGGRYTEAFF.

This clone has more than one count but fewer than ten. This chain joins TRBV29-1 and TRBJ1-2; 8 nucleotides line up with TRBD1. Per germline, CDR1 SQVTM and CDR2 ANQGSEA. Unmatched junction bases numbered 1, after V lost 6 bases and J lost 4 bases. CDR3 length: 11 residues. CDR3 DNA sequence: TGCAGCGTCGGACAGGGCTATGGCTACACCTTC. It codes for CSVGQGYGYTF.

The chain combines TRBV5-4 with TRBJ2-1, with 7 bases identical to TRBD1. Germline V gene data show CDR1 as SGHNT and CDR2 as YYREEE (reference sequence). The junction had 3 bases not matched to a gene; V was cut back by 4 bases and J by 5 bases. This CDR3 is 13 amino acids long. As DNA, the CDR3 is TGTGCCAGCAGCAATGGACAGGACAATGAGCAGTTCTTC. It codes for CASSNGQDNEQFF.

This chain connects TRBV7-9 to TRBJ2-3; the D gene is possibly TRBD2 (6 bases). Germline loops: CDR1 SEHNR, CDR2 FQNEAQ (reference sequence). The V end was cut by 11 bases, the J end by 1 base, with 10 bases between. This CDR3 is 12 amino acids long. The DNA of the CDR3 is TGTGCCGCGGGGTGGGGCACAGATACGCAGTATTTT. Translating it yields CAAGWGTDTQYF.

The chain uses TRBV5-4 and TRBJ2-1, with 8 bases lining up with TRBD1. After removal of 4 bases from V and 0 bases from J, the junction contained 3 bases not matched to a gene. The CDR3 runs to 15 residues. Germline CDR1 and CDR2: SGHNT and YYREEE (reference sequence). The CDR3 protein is CASSLDRGSYNEQFF. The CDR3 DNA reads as TGTGCCAGCAGCCTCGACAGGGGCTCCTACAATGAGCAGTTCTTC.

CDR3 nucleotide sequence: TGTGCCATCAGTGGCGATGGGGGGAATCAGCCCCAGCATTTT. The encoded protein is CAISGDGGNQPQHF. The rearrangement links TRBV10-3 to TRBJ1-5, with a possible D match to TRBD1 (5 bases). CDR1 and CDR2 from the germline V gene are ENHRY and SYGVKD. V gave up 4 bases and J gave up 4 bases, with 11 bases separating them. CDR3 length: 14 amino acids.

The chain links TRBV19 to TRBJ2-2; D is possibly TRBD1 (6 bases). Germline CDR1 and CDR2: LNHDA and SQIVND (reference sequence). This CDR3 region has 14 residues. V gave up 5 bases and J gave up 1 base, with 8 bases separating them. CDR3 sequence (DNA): TGTGCCAGTAGTTCGACAGGGAACACCGGGGAGCTGTTTTTT. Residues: CASSSTGNTGELFF.

CDR3 loop: CASLSDLNTEAFF. The CDR3 bases are TGTGCCAGTCTATCGGATTTGAACACTGAAGCTTTCTTT. The genes are TRBV2 and TRBJ1-1, with no clear D. V was pared by 9 bases and J by 0 bases, with 11 bases between. This CDR3 is built from 13 residues. The germline V gene encodes CDR1 SNHLY and CDR2 FYNNEI.

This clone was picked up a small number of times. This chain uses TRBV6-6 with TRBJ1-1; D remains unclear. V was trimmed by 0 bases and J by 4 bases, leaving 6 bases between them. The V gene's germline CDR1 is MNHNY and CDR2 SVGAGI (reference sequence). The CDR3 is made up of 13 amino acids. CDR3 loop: CASSYSIGTEAFF. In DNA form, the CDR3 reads TGTGCCAGCAGTTACTCGATCGGCACTGAAGCTTTCTTT.

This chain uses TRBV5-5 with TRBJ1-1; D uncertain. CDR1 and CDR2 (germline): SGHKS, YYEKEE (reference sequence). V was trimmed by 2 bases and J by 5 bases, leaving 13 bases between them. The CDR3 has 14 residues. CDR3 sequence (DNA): TGTGCCAGCAGCTTAGGAAAGGGCCGGACTGAAGCTTTCTTT. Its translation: CASSLGKGRTEAFF.

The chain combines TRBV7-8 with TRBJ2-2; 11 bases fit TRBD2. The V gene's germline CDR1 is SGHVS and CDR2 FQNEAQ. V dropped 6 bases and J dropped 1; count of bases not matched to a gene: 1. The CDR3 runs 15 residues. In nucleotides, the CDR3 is TGTGCCAGCAGTCTAGCGGGGGGGAACACCGGGGAGCTGTTTTTT. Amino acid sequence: CASSLAGGNTGELFF.